This T cell receptor beta chain was obtained from a study of T cells in Graves' hyperthyroidism and ophthalmopathy. TCR beta CDR3 regions were amplified from RNA transcripts. Primed by the HTBI set, a first-round RT-PCR was run on the TCR CDR3. TCRdb used MiXCR to reprocess the multiplex PCR reads, holding one entry per CDR3 protein. In the table there are 450,000 to 700,000 distinct CDR3 sequences, about half of which are singletons. This clonotype was seen a single time. The CDR3 runs 11 residues. V was trimmed by 3 bases and J by 5 bases, leaving 8 bases between them. CDR1 DFQATT and CDR2 SNEGSKA come from the germline V gene (reference sequence).

The sequencing input was peripheral blood or thyroid tissue (not recorded which). The receptor comes from an adult woman with Graves' disease, either hyperthyroidism or ophthalmopathy (not recorded which). The chain combines TRBV20-1 with TRBJ2-7, with D possibly TRBD1 on 5 matching bases. The CDR3: CSASAGNEQYF. The CDR3 DNA is TGCAGTGCTAGTGCAGGGAACGAGCAGTACTTC.